The source of this TCR beta chain is a study of shared clonotypes between healthy human individuals (dated by TCRdb to 2018 to 2020). With regard to the full study: The cohort comprised a couple of women and a few men aged 18 to 49 years. For each donor, CD4 naive and CD4 memory were each given three plates, CD8 naive was given two plates, and CD8 memory was given one plate. Blood TCR repertoires of about five healthy adults were deeply sequenced to estimate repertoire size and the extent of clonotype sharing between individuals. To increase sequencing depth and limit assay-specific biases, different laboratories used diverse techniques to prepare libraries and sequence TCR repertoires. Per donor, leukapheresis produced somewhere between about 0.9 and 9.5 billion PBMCs. The study at large found these results: Compared with non-shared clonotypes, the clonotypes found in all four sorted-subset donors had higher generation probabilities. Sampling was limited to blood, and TCR repertoires in tissue likely differ from TCR repertoires in blood. Naive subsets generally had larger estimated clonotype richness than memory subsets. Based on pairwise subsampling, the degree of clonotype sharing among donors was expected to be affected by sequencing depth. Sharing across a few donors was observed for about 5% of naive CD4, 3% to 4% of naive CD8, roughly 2.4% of memory CD4, and roughly 0.43% of memory CD8 clonotypes. Because the study included only a small number of donors, the genetic and exposure-history diversity represented was limited. Even with the large sequencing depth, rarefaction of the sorted-subset datasets indicated that sequencing was incomplete.

TCR CDR3 regions were amplified from genomic DNA by multiplex PCR using the deep immunoSEQ assay. Extracted genomic DNA from each cell subset was distributed evenly across all wells of several immunoSEQ 96-well plates, and each plate was treated as a replicate. For sorted subsets, roughly 0.2 ug genomic DNA, equal to some 30,000 T cell genomes, was loaded into each replicate PCR. The purified libraries were quantified using a Qubit 3.0 fluorometer, sized with a Bioanalyzer 2100, and then quantified again using the KAPA Library Quantification kit. Each immunoSEQ 96-well plate was sequenced on its own single-read 150-cycle Illumina NextSeq 550 flow cell. In the authors' own workflow: Because only junctional sequences without quality scores were contained in the immunoSEQ output, filtering matching that applied to full-length reads could not be performed. Sequences were annotated with PyIR, a Python wrapper for IgBLAST v1.9, using IMGT germline references to assign V/J genes and CDR3. Any read was removed if the V/J assignment was weak (E-value above 1e-6), the CDR3 was missing, or the read contained stop codons, out-of-frame junctions, or ambiguous translated residues. V3J clonotypes were defined as sequences sharing the same inferred V gene, J gene, and CDR3 amino acid sequence. The percentage overlap between two repertoires was calculated by dividing the number of shared unique clonotypes by the size of the smaller repertoire. Repertoire richness was assessed with RTK rarefaction, the Chao1 estimator, and Recon v2.1 estimates of unobserved clonotypes. Generation probabilities for all TCRbeta clonotypes obtained by the gDNA method from several donors were computed using OLGA. TCRdb carries this immuneACCESS record with in-frame sequences only. Its versions omit some clonotypes, under half of them owing to an unresolved V gene in the studies checked, with the rest unexplained. V and J calls and clone size are those listed in that table; D and trimming were worked out from the DNA. This sample has about 680,000 clones in its table, and about 74% of those were observed once. About 1.7% of the sample comes from the top ten.

The germline V gene (reference sequence) specifies MNHEY as CDR1 and SMNVEV as CDR2. The trim is 3 bases for V and 0 bases for J, with a gap of 9 bases between the germline ends. The CDR3 goes from the cysteine to the phenylalanine over 14 residues. Of the read, only the CDR3 DNA is kept; its 42 bases are in frame from base 1. Details on this clone: The specificity of this receptor is unknown. Base quality data are lacking; no much larger clone is found one base away.

The donors were healthy, HIV-negative adults with no recently reported acute infections or vaccinations. Only Caucasian adults living in Nashville, Tennessee, USA were represented among the donors. CD4+ T cells were enriched through magnetic negative selection, after which naive cells were positively selected on CD45RA and the remaining negative fraction served as the memory subset. After blood collection by leukapheresis, PBMCs were isolated using Ficoll-Histopaque density gradient centrifugation and then cryopreserved in the vapor phase of liquid nitrogen. Analytical flow cytometry was used to check the purity and quantity of each magnetically sorted T cell population. From each sorted fraction, genomic DNA was isolated and quantified by UV absorbance on a Nanodrop 2000c.

The V and J genes are TRBV27 and TRBJ2-7, with no confidently assigned D gene. The receptor was isolated from a woman aged 25 to 39 in good health. The sequencing input was memory CD4+ T cells sorted from blood. Reading the label with the study, this specimen's cell subset or site is: CD45RA-negative fraction. The CDR3 in this case is CASSFGRNSYEQYF. The nucleotides read TGTGCCAGCAGTTTCGGCAGGAACTCCTACGAGCAGTACTTC.